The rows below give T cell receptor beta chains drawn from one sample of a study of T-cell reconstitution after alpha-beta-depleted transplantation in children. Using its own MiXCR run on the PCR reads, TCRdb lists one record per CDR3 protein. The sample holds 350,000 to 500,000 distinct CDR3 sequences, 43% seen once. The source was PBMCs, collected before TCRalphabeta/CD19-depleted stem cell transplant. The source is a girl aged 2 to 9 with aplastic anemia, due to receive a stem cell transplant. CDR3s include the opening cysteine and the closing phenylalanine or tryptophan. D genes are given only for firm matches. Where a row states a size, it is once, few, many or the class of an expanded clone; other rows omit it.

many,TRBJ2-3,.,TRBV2,TGTGCCAGCAGTGAACATGGGGGCAGCACAGATACGCAGTATTTT,CASSEHGGSTDTQYF
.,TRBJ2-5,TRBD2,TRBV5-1,TGCGCCAGCATGGTGCGGGGGGGGCTGGGAGAGACCCAGTACTTC,CASMVRGGLGETQYF
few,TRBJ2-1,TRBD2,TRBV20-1,TGCAGTGCTAGAAGCCCCGGCGGGAGGGTTAACAATGAGCAGTTCTTC,CSARSPGGRVNNEQFF
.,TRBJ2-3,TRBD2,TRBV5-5,TGTGCCAGCAGCTTGGACCCTAGCGGGGGTTATACGCAGTATTTT,CASSLDPSGGYTQYF
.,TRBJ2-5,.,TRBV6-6,TGTGCCAGCAGTTACAGGCAGGGGGAGACCCAGTACTTC,CASSYRQGETQYF
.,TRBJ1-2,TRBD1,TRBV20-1,TGCAGTGCCACGACAGGGGGGACTTTCTATGGCTACACCTTC,CSATTGGTFYGYTF
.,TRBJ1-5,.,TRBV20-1,TGCAGTGCTAGGGACAAAAAGTATAGCAATCAGCCCCAGCATTTT,CSARDKKYSNQPQHF
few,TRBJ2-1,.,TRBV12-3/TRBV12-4,TGTGCCAGCAGGAGGACAGCTTACAATGAGCAGTTCTTC,CASRRTAYNEQFF
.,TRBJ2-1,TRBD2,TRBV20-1,TGCAGTGCTGTCAGGACTAGCGGGAGAAACAATGAGCAGTTCTTC,CSAVRTSGRNNEQFF
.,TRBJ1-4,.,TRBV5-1,TGCGCCAGCAGCTTGAATCCGGGTTTGGAACTGTTTTTT,CASSLNPGLELFF
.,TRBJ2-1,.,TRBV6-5,TGTGCCAGCAGTTACTCGGGCGAGGGTTACAATGAGCAGTTCTTC,CASSYSGEGYNEQFF
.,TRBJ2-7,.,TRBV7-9,TGTGCCAGCAGCTTAAAAGGGTCGGATTCCTACGAGCAGTACTTC,CASSLKGSDSYEQYF
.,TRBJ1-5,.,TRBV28,TGTGCCAGCAGATCATCGTCGGGGTCGCCTCAGCCCCAGCATTTT,CASRSSSGSPQPQHF
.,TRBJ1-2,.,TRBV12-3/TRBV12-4,TGTGCCACTACACAGGGCGGGGACTATGGCTACACCTTC,CATTQGGDYGYTF
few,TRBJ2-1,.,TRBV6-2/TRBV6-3,TGTGCCAGCAGTTTTTCCGGGACGTCTATCACTCAGTTCTTC,CASSFSGTSITQFF
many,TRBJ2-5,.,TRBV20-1,TGCAGTGCTAGAGATTGGGGCTCCTCCGCGGAGACCCAGTACTTC,CSARDWGSSAETQYF
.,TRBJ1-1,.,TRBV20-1,TGCAGTGCTAGAGTTTCGGGGTTCGGGAACACTGAAGCTTTCTTT,CSARVSGFGNTEAFF
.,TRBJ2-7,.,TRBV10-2,TGCGCCACCTCGGACGGAGGCTACGAGCAGTACTTC,CATSDGGYEQYF
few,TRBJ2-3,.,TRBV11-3,TGTGCCAGCAGCAAAGACGGTTCCGTACCAGATACGCAGTATTTT,CASSKDGSVPDTQYF
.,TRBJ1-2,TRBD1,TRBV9,TGTGCCAGCAGCTCCGGGACAGGGGGCTTAGGCTACACCTTC,CASSSGTGGLGYTF
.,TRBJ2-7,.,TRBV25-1,TGTGCCAGCAAGTCCGGGACAAGCGAGCAGTACTTC,CASKSGTSEQYF
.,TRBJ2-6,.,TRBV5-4,TGTGCCAGCAGCTTTCTGGGGAGGTCTGGGGCCAACGTCCTGACTTTC,CASSFLGRSGANVLTF